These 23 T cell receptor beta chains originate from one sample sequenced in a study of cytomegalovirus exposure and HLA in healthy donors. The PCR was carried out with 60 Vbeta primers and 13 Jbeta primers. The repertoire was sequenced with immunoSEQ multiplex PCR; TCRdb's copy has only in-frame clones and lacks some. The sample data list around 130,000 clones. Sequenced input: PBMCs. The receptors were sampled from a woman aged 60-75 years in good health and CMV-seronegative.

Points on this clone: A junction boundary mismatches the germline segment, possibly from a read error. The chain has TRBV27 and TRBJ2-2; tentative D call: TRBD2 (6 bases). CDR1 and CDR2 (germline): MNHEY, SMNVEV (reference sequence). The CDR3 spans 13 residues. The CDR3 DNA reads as TGTGCCAGCAGTTTATACCTCACCGGGGGGCTGTTTTTT. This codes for CASSLYLTGGLFF.

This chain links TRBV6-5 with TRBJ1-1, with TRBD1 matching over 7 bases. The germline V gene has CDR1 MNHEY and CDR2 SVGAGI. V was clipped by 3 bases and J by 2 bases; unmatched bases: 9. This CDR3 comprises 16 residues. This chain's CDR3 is CASSYGPGGSNTEAFF. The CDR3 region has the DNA TGTGCCAGCAGTTATGGCCCAGGGGGGAGTAACACTGAAGCTTTCTTT.

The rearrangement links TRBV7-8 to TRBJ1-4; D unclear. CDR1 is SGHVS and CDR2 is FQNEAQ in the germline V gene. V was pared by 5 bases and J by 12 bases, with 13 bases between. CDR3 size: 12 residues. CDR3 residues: CASSLGWEELFF. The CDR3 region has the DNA TGTGCCAGCAGCCTGGGGTGGGAGGAACTGTTTTTT.

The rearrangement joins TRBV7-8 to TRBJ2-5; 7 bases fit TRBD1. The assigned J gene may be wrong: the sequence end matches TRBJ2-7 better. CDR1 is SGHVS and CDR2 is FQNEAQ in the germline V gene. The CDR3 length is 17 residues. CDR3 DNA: TGTGCCAGCAGCTTACCAAAAGGACAGGCACGCTCCTACGAGCAGTACTTC. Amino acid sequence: CASSLPKGQARSYEQYF.

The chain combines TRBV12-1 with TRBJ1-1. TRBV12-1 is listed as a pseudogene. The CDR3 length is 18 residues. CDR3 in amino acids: CASSFQTNYLPKSTEAFF. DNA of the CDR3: TGTGCCAGCAGCTTCCAGACGAACTACCTGCCAAAGAGCACTGAAGCTTTCTTT.

CDR3 in amino acids: CASSIKVGVQDTGELFF. The DNA for the CDR3 is TGTGCCAGTAGTATAAAGGTCGGGGTTCAGGACACCGGGGAGCTGTTTTTT. J is TRBJ2-2 and V is TRBV19, with TRBD2 as a possible D gene (5 bases). V dropped 2 bases and J dropped 3 bases, with 16 bases sitting between them. CDR1 is LNHDA, CDR2 SQIVND, per germline (reference sequence). The CDR3 consists of 17 residues.

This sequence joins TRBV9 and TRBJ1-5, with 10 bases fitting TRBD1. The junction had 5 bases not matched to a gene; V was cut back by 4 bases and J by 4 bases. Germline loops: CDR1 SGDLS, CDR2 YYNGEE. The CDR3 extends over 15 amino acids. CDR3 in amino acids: CASSFQGQGNQPQHF. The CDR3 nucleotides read TGTGCCAGCAGCTTCCAGGGACAGGGGAATCAGCCCCAGCATTTT.

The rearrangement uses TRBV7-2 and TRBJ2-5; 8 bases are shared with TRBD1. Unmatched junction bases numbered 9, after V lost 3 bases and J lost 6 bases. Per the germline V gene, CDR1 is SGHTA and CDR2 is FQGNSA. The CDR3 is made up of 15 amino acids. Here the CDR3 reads CASSFGRGHTKTQYF. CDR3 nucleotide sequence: TGTGCCAGCAGCTTCGGCAGGGGGCATACGAAGACCCAGTACTTC.

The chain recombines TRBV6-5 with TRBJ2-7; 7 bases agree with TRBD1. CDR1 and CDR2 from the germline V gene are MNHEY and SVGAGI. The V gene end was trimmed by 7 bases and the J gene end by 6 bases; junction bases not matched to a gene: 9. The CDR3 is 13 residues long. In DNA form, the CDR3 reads TGTGCCAGCATCCGGACAGGAGGAACCGAGCAGTACTTC. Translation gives CASIRTGGTEQYF.

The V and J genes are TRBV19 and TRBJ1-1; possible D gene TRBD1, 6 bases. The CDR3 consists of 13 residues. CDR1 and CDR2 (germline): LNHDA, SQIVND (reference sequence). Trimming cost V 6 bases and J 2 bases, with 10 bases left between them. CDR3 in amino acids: CASRRQANTEAFF. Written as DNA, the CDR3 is TGTGCCAGTAGGAGACAGGCCAACACTGAAGCTTTCTTT.

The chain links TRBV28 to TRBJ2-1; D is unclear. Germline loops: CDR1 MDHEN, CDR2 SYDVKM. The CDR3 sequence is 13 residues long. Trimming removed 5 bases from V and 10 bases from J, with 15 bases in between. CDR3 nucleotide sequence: TGTGCCAGCAGTCCCCTTCTGGCAGGAGAGCAGTTCTTC. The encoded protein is CASSPLLAGEQFF.

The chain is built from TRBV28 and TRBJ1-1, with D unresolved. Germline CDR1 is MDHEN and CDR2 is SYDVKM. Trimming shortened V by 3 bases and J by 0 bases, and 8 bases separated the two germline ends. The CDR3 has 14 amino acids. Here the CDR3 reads CASSLPGLNTEAFF. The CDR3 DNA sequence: TGTGCCAGCAGTTTGCCGGGGTTGAACACTGAAGCTTTCTTT.

CDR3 nucleotides: TGTGCCAGCAGTTTGGGCGGACAGGGACATAATTCACCCCTCCACTTT. Translated, it gives CASSLGGQGHNSPLHF. The chain joins TRBV27 to TRBJ1-6, with TRBD1 identical over 8 bases. CDR3 length: 16 amino acids. Germline-derived CDR1 and CDR2 are MNHEY and SMNVEV (reference sequence). The J segment lost 5 bases and the V segment lost 3 bases, leaving 6 bases of the junction unmatched.

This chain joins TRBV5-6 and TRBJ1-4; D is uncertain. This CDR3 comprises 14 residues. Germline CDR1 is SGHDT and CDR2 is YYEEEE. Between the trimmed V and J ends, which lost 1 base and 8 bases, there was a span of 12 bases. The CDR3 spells CASSLFRGTEKLFF. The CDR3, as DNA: TGTGCCAGCAGCTTGTTTCGAGGCACCGAAAAACTGTTTTTT.

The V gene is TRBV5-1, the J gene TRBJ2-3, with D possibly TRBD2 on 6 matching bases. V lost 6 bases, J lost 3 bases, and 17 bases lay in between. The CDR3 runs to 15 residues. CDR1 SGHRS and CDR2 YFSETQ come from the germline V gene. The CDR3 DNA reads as TGCGCCAGCACCTCGGGGACGGGAGAGACAGATACGCAGTATTTT. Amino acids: CASTSGTGETDTQYF.

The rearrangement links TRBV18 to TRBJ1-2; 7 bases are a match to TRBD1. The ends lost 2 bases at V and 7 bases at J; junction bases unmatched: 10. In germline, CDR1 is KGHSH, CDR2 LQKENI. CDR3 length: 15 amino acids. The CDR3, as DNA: TGTGCCAGCTCACCAGAAGTCCCCTCAGGGGGTGGCTACACCTTC. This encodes CASSPEVPSGGGYTF.

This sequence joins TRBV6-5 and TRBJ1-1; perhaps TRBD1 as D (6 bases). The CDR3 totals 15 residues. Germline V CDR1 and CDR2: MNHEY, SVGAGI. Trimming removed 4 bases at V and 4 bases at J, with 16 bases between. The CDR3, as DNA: TGTGCCAGCAGTTTAATGGCAGGGGTGGGCACTGAAGCTTTCTTT. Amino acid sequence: CASSLMAGVGTEAFF.

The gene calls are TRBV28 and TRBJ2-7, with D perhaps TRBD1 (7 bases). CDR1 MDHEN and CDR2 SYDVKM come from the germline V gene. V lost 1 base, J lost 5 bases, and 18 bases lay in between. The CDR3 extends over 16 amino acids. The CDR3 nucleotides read TGTGCCAGCAGTTTATATGGGACAGATTCGGGGGACGAGCAGTACTTC. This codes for CASSLYGTDSGDEQYF.

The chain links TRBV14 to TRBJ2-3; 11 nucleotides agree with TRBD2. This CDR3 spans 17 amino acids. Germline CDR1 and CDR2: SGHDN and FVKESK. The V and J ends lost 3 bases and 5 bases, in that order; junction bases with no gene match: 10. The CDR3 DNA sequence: TGTGCCAGCAGCCACCCCGGGACTAGCGGTTTTTTAGATACGCAGTATTTT. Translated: CASSHPGTSGFLDTQYF.

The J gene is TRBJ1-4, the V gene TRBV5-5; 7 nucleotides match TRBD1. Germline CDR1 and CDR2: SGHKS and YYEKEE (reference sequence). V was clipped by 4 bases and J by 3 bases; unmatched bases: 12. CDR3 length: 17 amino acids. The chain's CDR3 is CASSSYRGGRANEKLFF. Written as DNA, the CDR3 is TGTGCCAGCAGCAGCTACAGGGGCGGTAGGGCTAATGAAAAACTGTTTTTT.

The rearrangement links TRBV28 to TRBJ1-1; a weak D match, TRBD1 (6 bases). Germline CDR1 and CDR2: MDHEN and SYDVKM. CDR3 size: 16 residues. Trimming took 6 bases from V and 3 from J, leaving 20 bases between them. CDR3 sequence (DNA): TGTGCCAGCAGATGGGTTAAACGGACAGCGGACACTGAAGCTTTCTTT. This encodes CASRWVKRTADTEAFF. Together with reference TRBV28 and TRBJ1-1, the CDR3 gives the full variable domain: DVKVTQSSRYLVKRTGEKVFLECVQDMDHENMFWYRQDPGLGLRLIYFSYDVKMKEKGDIPEGYSVSREKKERFSLILESASTNQTSMYLCASRWVKRTADTEAFFGQGTRLTVV.

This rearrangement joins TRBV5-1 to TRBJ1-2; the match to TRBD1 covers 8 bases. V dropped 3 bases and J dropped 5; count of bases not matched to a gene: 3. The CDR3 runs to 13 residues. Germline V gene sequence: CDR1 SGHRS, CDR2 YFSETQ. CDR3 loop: CASSSGQVYGYTF. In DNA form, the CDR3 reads TGCGCCAGCAGCTCGGGACAGGTATATGGCTACACCTTC.

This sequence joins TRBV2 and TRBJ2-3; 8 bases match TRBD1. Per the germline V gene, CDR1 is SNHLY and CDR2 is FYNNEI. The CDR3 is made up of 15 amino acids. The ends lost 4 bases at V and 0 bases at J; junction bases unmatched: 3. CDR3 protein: CASSAGGLSTDTQYF. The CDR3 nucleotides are TGTGCCAGCAGTGCAGGGGGCCTTAGCACAGATACGCAGTATTTT. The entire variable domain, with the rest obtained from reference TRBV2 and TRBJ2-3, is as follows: EPEVTQTPSHQVTQMGQEVILRCVPISNHLYFYWYRQILGQKVEFLVSFYNNEISEKSEIFDDQFSVERPDGSNFTLKIRSTKLEDSAMYFCASSAGGLSTDTQYFGPGTRLTVL.